This T cell receptor beta chain is drawn from a study of T cells in localized non-small cell lung cancer. TCRdb's copy holds only in-frame clones and misses some; the assay was immunoSEQ multiplex PCR. The sample contains about 37,000 clones, about 91% of which appear only once. In this sample, this clone turned up once. Trimming stripped 6 bases from V and 5 bases from J, with 14 bases between. The V gene's germline CDR1 is KGHSH and CDR2 LQKENI. The CDR3 loop spans 14 amino acids. The sequenced sample was peripheral blood mononuclear cells, obtained before any cancer treatment. This chain links TRBV18 with TRBJ1-5; D not resolved. The receptor was isolated from a female donor of 60 years or more with stage II lung adenocarcinoma. DNA of the CDR3: TGTGCCAGCTCCTACGCGGGGTTGGATCAGCCCCAGCATTTT. Translating gives CASSYAGLDQPQHF.